Given below is one T cell receptor (beta chain) in context. Its antigen is unidentified. This CDR3 is built from 16 residues. Germline CDR1 reads MNHNY; CDR2 reads SVGAGI (reference sequence). Trimming left V 3 bases short and J 5 bases short, with 19 bases between. This record belongs to a study of cytomegalovirus exposure and HLA in healthy donors. The PCR used 60 Vbeta and 13 Jbeta primers. Using immunoSEQ multiplex PCR, the repertoire was profiled, and TCRdb retains in-frame clones only, with some absent. The sample yields under 150,000 clones, 55% to 65% seen once. Whole-study findings and limits: Being productive about 87% or about 30% of the time was typical of most TCR beta V segments in an earlier analysis. An analysis was carried out later, and it reportedly showed fewer N-insertions in an Asian-associated ancestry cluster than the approximately 700-donor mean.

There were likely unrecorded immune exposures, though donors were nominally healthy when sampled. The V and J genes are TRBV6-6 and TRBJ2-5; possible D gene TRBD1, 6 bases. The specimen was PBMCs. The sequence was collected from a man aged 40-50 years in good health and CMV-seropositive. CDR3 bases: TGTGCCAGCAGTTATGGGGGTGGGGGCGCTGGGGAGACCCAGTACTTC. This gives the protein CASSYGGGGAGETQYF.